Listed below are T cell receptor beta chains from one sample, sequenced in a study of T cells in Graves' hyperthyroidism and ophthalmopathy. TCRdb reanalysed the multiplex PCR reads using MiXCR and keeps one entry per CDR3 protein. The data hold roughly 550,000 distinct CDR3 sequences, with approximately 16% observed a single time. The specimen was blood. The receptors were sampled from a woman in her thirties with Graves' ophthalmopathy. Each CDR3 is given with its conserved first and last residue. The order of the fields is V gene, clone size, D gene, CDR3 protein. The D gene is left open where the match is weak. Expanded clones are given a class, and other clones once, few, many or no size at all.

TRBV6-2/TRBV6-3	many	-	CASSKRGSDGYTF
TRBV7-9	-	-	CASSPLGRRQNTEAFF
TRBV6-5	few	TRBD2	CASSYERESYNEQFF
TRBV7-3	-	TRBD1	CASSPRQGQDTEAFF
TRBV30	-	-	CAWNFPGSGNTIYF
TRBV10-3	-	-	CASSRGLAGADTQYF
TRBV9	-	-	CASSVGEVSPLHF
TRBV6-1	many	TRBD1	CASSHRDRGGAQPQHF
TRBV19	few	-	CASSPETTLGDTQYF
TRBV5-1	many	-	CASSLAGNTGELFF
TRBV4-3	-	-	CASSQYTGSSYNEQFF
TRBV28	-	-	CASNFAGIDSGANVLTF
TRBV2	few	TRBD1	CASSVNRGLPYNEQFF
TRBV6-2/TRBV6-3	once	TRBD2	CASRRSEWGGSNTDTQYF
TRBV28	many	-	CASKAPKGLSDEQFF
TRBV11-1	-	-	CANSLGGRLFF
TRBV9	-	-	CASSVLGGRGSYNEQFF
TRBV6-1	many	TRBD1	CASSEIGQETYNEQFF
TRBV18	many	-	CASSVAAGGDQPQHF
TRBV7-9	many	-	CASSLAAYTEAFF
TRBV5-1	once	-	CASSTRPIQYF
TRBV20-1	-	-	CSARDYKDYEQYF